The sequence of this T cell receptor (beta chain) was determined in a study of siplizumab effects on memory and regulatory T cells. In regard to this clone: Its antigen remains unidentified.

Regarding the study as a whole: Among mappable alloreactive CD4+ clones, the Treg-derived fraction averaged around 70% with siplizumab versus less than 35% in controls. No more than a minor fraction of alloreactive clones could be traced back to unstimulated subsets.

Assays captured about 10^5 TCR templates per sample. Clones were sequenced by immunoSEQ multiplex PCR, and TCRdb holds only the in-frame ones, with some missing. The sample holds some 100,000 clones, 90% to 95% seen once. CDR3 length equals 16 residues. CDR1 and CDR2 from the germline V gene are LNHDA and SQIVND (reference sequence). V dropped 5 bases and J dropped 1; count of bases not matched to a gene: 8. The sequencing sample was made of Tregs sorted from blood. J is TRBJ2-3 and V is TRBV19, with TRBD2 matching over 8 bases. This clonotype originated in a human donor in good health. The CDR3 DNA is TGTGCCAGTAGTCAAACGGCAGCGGGGGGCACAGATACGCAGTATTTT. Its translation is CASSQTAAGGTDTQYF.